This T cell receptor (beta chain) is drawn from a study of shared clonotypes between healthy human individuals. Only Caucasian adults living in Nashville, Tennessee made up the donor group. DNA at around 210 ng, roughly 30,000 T cell genomes, went into sorted-subset replicate PCRs. The assay was immunoSEQ multiplex PCR, and TCRdb's table has in-frame clones only and misses some. The top ten clones hold 0.36% of a sample with about 2.4 million clones, approximately 93% of them seen once. Germline V gives CDR1 SSHAT, CDR2 FNYEAQ (reference sequence). The CDR3 length is 13 residues. V gave up 0 bases and J gave up 6 bases, with 6 bases separating them. Study-wide results and caveats: Large depth notwithstanding, sorted-subset sequencing proved incomplete by rarefaction. Relative to memory subsets, naive subsets generally showed larger estimated richness.

Comments on this clone: Its antigen is unknown.

The clonotype comes from a man younger than 30 in good health. Some clones in this sample may be carry-over from other donors' samples. The chain is built from TRBV7-7 and TRBJ1-5; D is unresolved. Sequencing was done on a sample of naive CD4+ T cells from PBMCs. Sample subset: CD45RA+ positively selected. This CDR3 reads CASSLAVSQPQHF. The CDR3, as DNA: TGTGCCAGCAGCTTAGCTGTCTCTCAGCCCCAGCATTTT.